The clone carrying this T cell receptor (beta chain) was recorded once. Antigen specificity is unknown. The data were obtained in a study of T cell repertoires in cytomegalovirus infection. The overall study: Shared public TCR beta signatures pointed to both CMV infection and a matching HLA type.

TCRdb called the reads again in MiXCR, with one record for every CDR3 protein. The sample consists of some 590,000 distinct CDR3 sequences, approximately 40% of them appearing once. Germline values: CDR1 MNHEY, CDR2 SVGEGT. The CDR3 has 13 amino acids. V was shortened by 6 bases and J by 1 base, with 9 bases between the two germline ends. V is TRBV6-2 or TRBV6-3 and J is TRBJ1-1; D unresolved. Sequencing used cultured PBMCs, obtained from culture after CMV antigen stimulation. The source is a human donor in good health (CMV status not recorded). Some clones in this sample may be carry-over from other donors' samples. This CDR3 is CASSAPGNTEAFF. As DNA, the CDR3 is TGTGCCAGCAGCGCTCCGGGGAACACTGAAGCTTTCTTT.